This is a list of T cell receptor beta chains from one sample in a study of human T cells and chemical hapten exposure. TCRdb recomputed calls from the RACE reads with MiXCR, one row per CDR3 protein. This repertoire shows about 46,000 distinct CDR3 sequences, about 4.5% found once; its top ten account for around 1.6%. The source material was whole blood. These receptors were taken from a female donor in good health. Some clones in this sample may be carry-over from other donors' samples. CDR3s include the opening cysteine and the closing phenylalanine or tryptophan. A D gene is named only where the DNA matches it firmly. Expanded clones get a size class; other rows say once, few or many, or leave the size out.

d_call j_call clone_size v_call cdr3_nt cdr3_aa
TRBD1 TRBJ1-2 many TRBV4-3 TGCGCCAGCAGCCAAGGACAGGGGACCTATGGCTACACCTTC CASSQGQGTYGYTF
TRBD1 TRBJ2-7 many TRBV20-1 TGCAGTGCTCCGAAGGGACAGGGTTCCTACGAGCAGTACTTC CSAPKGQGSYEQYF
TRBD1 TRBJ1-1 many TRBV5-6 TGTGCCAGCAGCTTGGTGGACAGGGTCATGAACACTGAAGCTTTCTTT CASSLVDRVMNTEAFF
. TRBJ1-1 many TRBV6-6 TGTGCCAGCAGTAACCTCCAGGACAGCCACACTGAAGCTTTCTTT CASSNLQDSHTEAFF
. TRBJ1-1 many TRBV7-8 TGTGCCAGCAGCCGAACAGGGAACACTGAAGCTTTCTTT CASSRTGNTEAFF
. TRBJ2-3 many TRBV5-1 TGCGCCAGCAGCTTGGATTGGGGGGAAGATACGCAGTATTTT CASSLDWGEDTQYF
TRBD1 TRBJ1-1 many TRBV5-1 TGCGCCAGCAGCTTATACGGACAGGGGGGAGACACTGAAGCTTTCTTT CASSLYGQGGDTEAFF
. TRBJ1-1 many TRBV18 TGTGCCAGCTCACCACTCGGTCGCCAGGAAAACACTGAAGCTTTCTTT CASSPLGRQENTEAFF
. TRBJ1-6 many TRBV7-9 TGTGCCAGCAGTACAGCATATAATTCACCCCTCCACTTT CASSTAYNSPLHF
TRBD1 TRBJ1-1 many TRBV27 TGTGCCAGCAACCAACAGGGGCGATGGACTGAAGCTTTCTTT CASNQQGRWTEAFF
. TRBJ1-5 many TRBV6-1 TGTGCCAGCAGTGTCGGCAGGGGCAATCAGCCCCAGCATTTT CASSVGRGNQPQHF
. TRBJ2-3 . TRBV11-2 TGTGCCAGCAGCTCTGGACTAAGATTTCCAGATACGCAGTATTTT CASSSGLRFPDTQYF
. TRBJ2-3 many TRBV7-3 TGTGCCAGCAGCGAACAACCCAGTTTTAACTCGCAGTATTTT CASSEQPSFNSQYF
. TRBJ2-3 few TRBV6-5 TGTGCCAGCAGTTACTCGTACGGAAAGGATACGCAGTATTTT CASSYSYGKDTQYF
. TRBJ1-2 . TRBV7-9 TGTGCCAGCAGCACAGAGACAAGCTTAGCCTATGGCTACACCTTC CASSTETSLAYGYTF
TRBD2 TRBJ2-7 few TRBV12-3/TRBV12-4 TGTGCCAGCAGATTACTAGCGGTGAGCTCCTACGAGCAGTACTTC CASRLLAVSSYEQYF
. TRBJ2-1 many TRBV4-1 TGCGCCAGCAGCCAAGATCGAACAGACCATCTATGGATGGGAGTGGATGAGCAGTTCTTC CASSQDRTDHLWMGVDEQFF
. TRBJ2-3 few TRBV5-1 TGCGCCAGCAGCTTGGAAGGAGGTCGAGATACGCAGTATTTT CASSLEGGRDTQYF
. TRBJ1-1 . TRBV7-2 TGTGCCAGCAGCGAGGACTCAAACACTGAAGCTTTCTTT CASSEDSNTEAFF
TRBD1 TRBJ2-1 many TRBV12-3/TRBV12-4 TGTGCCAGCGGGACCCAGGACAGGCAGAAGCAGTTCTTC CASGTQDRQKQFF
. TRBJ1-1 many TRBV4-1 TGCGCCAGCAGGAACCCGGCTGTGGGGCAGATGAACACTGAAGCTTTCTTT CASRNPAVGQMNTEAFF
. TRBJ2-2 many TRBV7-3 TGTGCCAGCAGCTCCCGGACTTATTGGGAGAGGACGAACACCGGGGAGCTGTTTTTT CASSSRTYWERTNTGELFF
. TRBJ2-1 many TRBV5-1 TGCGCCAGCAATGCGGGCAGCTACAATGAGCAGTTCTTC CASNAGSYNEQFF
TRBD1 TRBJ2-1 many TRBV7-3 TGTGCCAGCAGCTTAAAAGGCCCAAGACAGGGATTTTCCTACAATGAGCAGTTCTTC CASSLKGPRQGFSYNEQFF
. TRBJ2-3 many TRBV29-1 TGCAGCGTTTCGATGGTAGATACGCAGTATTTT CSVSMVDTQYF
. TRBJ2-7 many TRBV7-2 TGTGCCAGCACCCTACAACCCGGACAGCACTACGAGCAGTACTTC CASTLQPGQHYEQYF
TRBD2 TRBJ2-3 many TRBV3-1 TGTGCCAGCAGCCTGACGTTTAGCGGGGGGTTGTCTGCAGATACGCAGTATTTT CASSLTFSGGLSADTQYF
TRBD2 TRBJ2-7 many TRBV7-9 TGTGCCAGCAGCCCGAGGGGACTAGCGGGGTACGAGCAGTACTTC CASSPRGLAGYEQYF
. TRBJ2-2 . TRBV4-3 TGCGCCAGCAGCCAAGATCCGTCCCTGGCGGGGGCTTACTCCCCCGGGGAGCTGTTTTTT CASSQDPSLAGAYSPGELFF
. TRBJ1-6 . TRBV7-9 TGTGCCAGCAGCTTACCCCGACCCTTGGGGTCACCCCTCCACTTT CASSLPRPLGSPLHF
. TRBJ2-6 few TRBV12-3/TRBV12-4 TGTGCCAGCAGTTTCGGGCAGGGCCTAACAGGGGCCAACGTCCTGACTTTC CASSFGQGLTGANVLTF
. TRBJ1-3 many TRBV7-9 TGTGCCAGCAGCTCACACGACAGGATAGACACCATATATTTT CASSSHDRIDTIYF
TRBD2 TRBJ2-7 many TRBV20-1 TGCAGTGCCCGAGCGGGGGTCTCCTACGAGCAGTACTTC CSARAGVSYEQYF
. TRBJ2-5 few TRBV6-6 TGTGCCAGCAGAAGAGGACGGGGGTTGGCGACCCAGTACTTC CASRRGRGLATQYF
. TRBJ2-6 few TRBV12-3/TRBV12-4 TGTGCCAGCAGCCGTAGACCGAGCTCTGGGGCCAACGTCCTGACTTTC CASSRRPSSGANVLTF
TRBD1 TRBJ2-3 many TRBV6-6 TGTGCCAGCAGCCGGACAGGATACACAGATACGCAGTATTTT CASSRTGYTDTQYF
. TRBJ1-6 many TRBV7-9 TGTGCCACCCCAACTCGACAGGCAGACACTCCCCTCCACTTT CATPTRQADTPLHF